Shown below are 6 T cell receptor beta chains from a single sample sequenced in a study of control samples from healthy donors and cancer patients. TCRdb's copy holds only in-frame clones and misses some; the assay was immunoSEQ multiplex PCR. This sample has about 180,000 clones; approximately 94% occur once, and the top ten carry just over 1.4%. The material sequenced was blood. The source of these receptors is a man aged 25 to 40 in good health.

The genes are TRBV19 and TRBJ2-7; a possible D gene is TRBD2 (6 bases). CDR3 size: 15 residues. Trimming stripped 5 bases from V and 2 bases from J, with 16 bases between. The germline CDR1 and CDR2 sequences are LNHDA and SQIVND (reference sequence). The CDR3 nucleotides read TGTGCCAGTAGTCCGCGGGACCTCCTTACCTACGAGCAGTACTTC. Its protein product is CASSPRDLLTYEQYF.

This clone appeared a single time. The CDR3 reads CASSLAGTSGRALGNEQFF. The CDR3 coding sequence is TGCGCCAGCAGCTTGGCCGGGACTAGCGGGAGGGCCCTGGGCAATGAGCAGTTCTTC. V usage is TRBV5-1 and J usage is TRBJ2-1; TRBD2 agrees at 16 bases. Germline V lookup: CDR1 SGHRS, CDR2 YFSETQ. The ends lost 0 bases at V and 6 bases at J; junction bases unmatched: 9. This CDR3 is 19 amino acids long.

The J gene is TRBJ1-2, the V gene TRBV20-1; 8 bases are a match to TRBD1. In germline, CDR1 is DFQATT, CDR2 SNEGSKA (reference sequence). With 3 bases clipped from V and 10 bases from J, the junction kept 4 bases outside the gene matches. This CDR3 comprises 11 residues. The CDR3, as DNA: TGCAGTGCTAGTCGGACAGGGAACTACACCTTC. Translation gives CSASRTGNYTF.

The chain is built from TRBV2 and TRBJ1-2; D uncertain. CDR1 SNHLY and CDR2 FYNNEI come from the germline V gene. V was clipped by 6 bases and J by 9 bases, with 8 bases between them. The CDR3 runs to 10 residues. CDR3 residues: CASRGSRYTF. Here the CDR3 DNA reads TGTGCCAGCAGAGGGAGCCGCTACACCTTC. The whole variable domain, filled in from reference TRBV2 and TRBJ1-2, reads EPEVTQTPSHQVTQMGQEVILRCVPISNHLYFYWYRQILGQKVEFLVSFYNNEISEKSEIFDDQFSVERPDGSNFTLKIRSTKLEDSAMYFCASRGSRYTFGSGTRLTVV.

This chain connects TRBV6-5 to TRBJ2-4; TRBD1 is a possible D gene (5 bases). With 6 bases removed from V and 11 bases from J, the gap between germline ends came to 20 bases. Germline V CDR1 and CDR2: MNHEY, SVGAGI. The CDR3 contains 14 residues. DNA of the CDR3: TGTGCCAGCAGGCATAAAAACGGTGTAGGGGTTCAGTACTTC. Amino acid sequence: CASRHKNGVGVQYF.

The chain recombines TRBV12-5 with TRBJ2-7, with D perhaps TRBD1 (5 bases). CDR1 is LGHNT and CDR2 is FRNRAP in the germline V gene. The CDR3 extends over 16 amino acids. V gave up 3 bases and J gave up 5 bases, with 20 bases separating them. As DNA, the CDR3 is TGTGCTAGTGGTTTACGGGTGGGGCAGAACAGCCACGAGCAGTACTTC. Residues: CASGLRVGQNSHEQYF.